What follows are 14 T cell receptor beta chains derived from one specimen sequenced in a study of radiotherapy plus CTLA-4 blockade in lung cancer (dated by TCRdb to the late 2010s). Library preparation employed the immunoSEQ multiplex PCR assay. TCRdb stores this immuneACCESS table with in-frame sequences only. Part of the clones is absent; in the studies checked, under half of the shortfall reflects unresolved V genes, and no reason is known for the rest. This sample is represented by roughly 63,000 clones; 72% of them were singletons. About 8.5% of the sample is in the top ten clones. The sequences come from peripheral blood, collected from a patient treated with radiotherapy plus ipilimumab. Receptor source: a human donor with non-small cell lung cancer whose response to radiotherapy plus ipilimumab could not be evaluated.

J is TRBJ1-4 and V is TRBV28; a weak D match, TRBD1 (6 bases). Trimming took off 3 bases at V and 0 bases at J, with 14 bases between the two ends. The germline gives CDR1 MDHEN, CDR2 SYDVKM. The CDR3 runs to 17 residues. The CDR3: CASSFAGVPATNEKLFF. The CDR3 DNA reads TGTGCCAGCAGTTTCGCAGGGGTCCCTGCAACTAATGAAAAACTGTTTTTT.

This chain uses TRBV27 with TRBJ2-5; 8 bases are shared with TRBD2. J gave up 2 bases and V 5 bases, and 13 bases lay outside the gene matches. There are 17 residues in the CDR3. Germline CDR1 is MNHEY and CDR2 is SMNVEV (reference sequence). In DNA, the CDR3 is TGTGCCAGCAGTCCCCGTACTAGCGGATCACATCAAGAGACCCAGTACTTC. It translates to CASSPRTSGSHQETQYF.

The rearrangement links TRBV19 to TRBJ1-4; unclear D gene. Trimming took 3 bases from V and 0 from J, leaving 11 bases between them. The CDR3 covers 16 residues. Germline-derived CDR1 and CDR2 are LNHDA and SQIVND (reference sequence). CDR3 amino acids: CASSMNPVPTNEKLFF. The CDR3 nucleotides are TGTGCCAGTAGTATGAATCCGGTACCAACTAATGAAAAACTGTTTTTT.

This rearrangement joins TRBV7-2 to TRBJ2-7; a possible D gene is TRBD1 (5 bases). Germline V CDR1 and CDR2: SGHTA, FQGNSA. Trimming took off 5 bases at V and 3 bases at J, with 17 bases between the two ends. This CDR3 spans 15 amino acids. The DNA of the CDR3 is TGTGCCAGCAGCCAAGGGGCGGCTCGCCTCTACGAGCAGTACTTC. Its protein is CASSQGAARLYEQYF.

The gene calls are TRBV28 and TRBJ2-1; 12 bases are a match to TRBD2. The CDR3 contains 16 residues. V lost 6 bases, J lost 0 bases, and 3 bases stayed unmatched. Germline CDR1 MDHEN, CDR2 SYDVKM. The CDR3 here is CASRPSGGASYNEQFF. For the CDR3, the DNA is TGTGCCAGCAGACCTAGCGGGGGGGCCTCCTACAATGAGCAGTTCTTC. Supplemented by reference TRBV28 and TRBJ2-1, the full variable domain reads DVKVTQSSRYLVKRTGEKVFLECVQDMDHENMFWYRQDPGLGLRLIYFSYDVKMKEKGDIPEGYSVSREKKERFSLILESASTNQTSMYLCASRPSGGASYNEQFFGPGTRLTVL.

The gene calls are TRBV4-1 and TRBJ2-1; 11 bases map to TRBD2. With 6 bases clipped from V and 5 bases from J, the junction kept 9 bases outside the gene matches. The V gene's germline CDR1 is MGHRA and CDR2 YSYEKL. The CDR3 extends over 16 amino acids. The CDR3 bases are TGCGCCAGCAGGCCCTCTCTGGGACTAGCGGACAATGAGCAGTTCTTC. This sequence encodes CASRPSLGLADNEQFF.

This clone was counted only a few times. V and J are TRBV10-3 and TRBJ1-5; TRBD1 matches 7 bases. CDR1 is ENHRY, CDR2 SYGVKD, per germline. The ends lost 5 bases at V and 0 bases at J; junction bases unmatched: 13. This CDR3 spans 18 amino acids. Here the CDR3 reads CAISQTPSGQFSNQPQHF. CDR3 sequence (DNA): TGTGCCATCAGTCAAACCCCCTCGGGACAGTTTAGCAATCAGCCCCAGCATTTT.

V gene TRBV11-2 combines with J gene TRBJ2-5; D gene ambiguous. Trimming stripped 0 bases from V and 2 bases from J, with 13 bases between. This CDR3 spans 16 amino acids. CDR1 is SGHAT, CDR2 FQNNGV, per germline. The DNA of the CDR3 is TGTGCCAGCAGCTTAGATCTAGGAGCGATACAAGAGACCCAGTACTTC. Translated, it gives CASSLDLGAIQETQYF.

This clone has just one count. This sequence joins TRBV6-1 and TRBJ2-1; 8 positions agree with TRBD2. The CDR3 has 14 amino acids. From germline, CDR1 is MNHNS and CDR2 SASEGT. V shed 6 bases, J shed 5 bases, and the junction held 6 bases outside the gene matches. The CDR3 here is CASRGGLGHNEQFF. CDR3 in DNA: TGTGCCAGCAGGGGGGGACTAGGTCACAATGAGCAGTTCTTC.

The chain links TRBV19 to TRBJ2-2; the match to TRBD1 covers 10 bases. In germline, CDR1 is LNHDA, CDR2 SQIVND (reference sequence). The J segment lost 7 bases and the V segment lost 5 bases, leaving 10 bases of the junction unmatched. The CDR3 is made up of 16 amino acids. The CDR3 sequence is CASSPRQGARDGELFF. In nucleotides, the CDR3 is TGTGCCAGTAGTCCACGACAGGGGGCGCGTGACGGGGAGCTGTTTTTT.

The V gene is TRBV19, the J gene TRBJ2-5; D is possibly TRBD2 (5 bases). The V gene's germline CDR1 is LNHDA and CDR2 SQIVND (reference sequence). This CDR3 spans 12 amino acids. V was trimmed by 5 bases and J by 5 bases, leaving 9 bases between them. CDR3 amino acids: CASSRTGETQYF. Here the CDR3 DNA reads TGTGCCAGTAGTCGGACTGGGGAGACCCAGTACTTC.

This clone was found a few times. The V and J genes are TRBV7-3 and TRBJ2-2, with TRBD2 as a possible D gene (5 bases). Germline V gene lookup returns CDR1 SGHTA and CDR2 FQGTGA. This CDR3 spans 14 amino acids. V shed 0 bases and J shed 5 bases, with 7 bases lying between them. Here the CDR3 DNA reads TGTGCCAGCAGCTTAACGGGCGGGACCGGGGAGCTGTTTTTT. Amino acid sequence: CASSLTGGTGELFF.

The rearrangement joins TRBV7-3 to TRBJ2-1; D is perhaps TRBD2 (6 bases). The CDR3 is made up of 17 amino acids. Trimming removed 4 bases from V and 10 bases from J, with 26 bases in between. The V gene's germline CDR1 is SGHTA and CDR2 FQGTGA. Here the CDR3 DNA reads TGTGCCAGCAGCTCGACCTTGGCGGGGCTTATATCGGGGGAGCAGTTCTTC. Protein product: CASSSTLAGLISGEQFF. The full variable domain, completed using reference TRBV7-3 and TRBJ2-1, is GAGVSQTPSNKVTEKGKYVELRCDPISGHTALYWYRQSLGQGPEFLIYFQGTGAADDSGLPNDRFFAVRPEGSVSTLKIQRTERGDSAVYLCASSSTLAGLISGEQFFGPGTRLTVL.

This clone was counted ten times or more. This chain uses TRBV14 with TRBJ1-2; D not certain. Germline V gene data show CDR1 as SGHDN and CDR2 as FVKESK. This CDR3 comprises 14 residues. V was clipped by 4 bases and J by 5 bases, with 14 bases between them. CDR3: CASSLLAAAYGYTF. The CDR3 nucleotides read TGTGCCAGCAGCCTCCTCGCGGCAGCTTATGGCTACACCTTC.